This T cell receptor beta chain was sequenced during a study of shared clonotypes between healthy human individuals. The wider study: The plates for each donor numbered three CD4 naive, three CD4 memory, two CD8 naive and one CD8 memory.

Points on this clone: Its antigen is unidentified.

The CDR3 has 18 residues. Losses at the gene ends were 7 bases for V and 0 bases for J; bases not matched to a gene: 14. Germline V gene data show CDR1 as SQVTM and CDR2 as ANQGSEA. Naive CD8 cells lacked CD45RO, underwent positive selection for CCR7 and left out terminally differentiated effector memory CD45RA+ cells. All donors qualified as healthy HIV-negative adults and had experienced no recent acute infections or vaccinations. Study-wide findings and caveats: A limitation of the genetic and exposure-history diversity represented arose from few donors.

Using immunoSEQ multiplex PCR, the repertoire was profiled, and TCRdb retains in-frame clones only, with some absent. The sample gives 700,000 to 950,000 clones, roughly 96% of which show up once; less than 0.25% is in the top ten. The receptor was isolated from a young man in good health. This chain joins TRBV29-1 and TRBJ2-1; TRBD2 aligns across 11 bases. Sequenced sample: naive CD8+ T cells sorted from blood. The CDR3 reads CSGQGLAEEPGSYNEQFF. DNA for the CDR3: TGCAGCGGACAGGGACTAGCGGAAGAACCAGGCTCCTACAATGAGCAGTTCTTC.